This T cell receptor beta chain was profiled in a study of identical twins. The study, taken as a whole, reports: Cord blood's abundant beta clonotypes had fewer insertions, unlike memory repertoires.

Unique molecular identifiers were present on the cDNA, which also gained a universal primer site by template switching. TCRdb independently ran MiXCR on the 5' RACE reads; one entry per CDR3 protein. The data contain hundreds of thousands of distinct CDR3 sequences, approximately 13% of them singletons. The germline CDR1 and CDR2 sequences are SNHLY and FYNNEI. The CDR3 totals 14 residues. With 5 bases removed from V and 4 bases from J, the gap between germline ends came to 14 bases. There are a few counts of this clonotype. Antigen unknown. The same sample was also studied in work on yellow fever vaccine responses in identical twins.

Material for sequencing was CD8+ T cells sorted from blood. This sequence joins TRBV2 and TRBJ1-2, with D possibly TRBD1 on 5 matching bases. This TCR was sampled from a woman between 18 and 29 years old in good health. For the CDR3, the DNA is TGTGCCAGCAGTCAAGGGGTTTCGGGCTATGGCTACACCTTC. Amino acid sequence: CASSQGVSGYGYTF.